One sample yielded the 21 T cell receptor beta chains listed below, sequenced in a study of cytomegalovirus exposure and HLA in healthy donors. 60 Vbeta and 13 Jbeta primers were used in PCR. TCRdb's copy holds only in-frame clones and misses some; the assay was immunoSEQ multiplex PCR. Altogether 95,000 to 150,000 clones are present, 15% to 20% being singletons, with the ten largest covering 2.5% to 3%. The material sequenced was PBMCs. Source of these receptors: a female donor in good health and CMV-seropositive.

The V and J genes are TRBV7-8 and TRBJ2-5; no reliable D call. This CDR3 has 13 amino acids. Per the germline V gene, CDR1 is SGHVS and CDR2 is FQNEAQ. The V end was cut by 2 bases, the J end by 3 bases, with 7 bases between. The CDR3 DNA reads TGTGCCAGCAGCTTAAACAGTAAAGAGACCCAGTACTTC. Protein product: CASSLNSKETQYF.

This clone occurred a few times. The chain joins TRBV10-1 to TRBJ1-5; D remains ambiguous. V gave up 1 base and J gave up 10 bases, with 11 bases separating them. Germline values: CDR1 WNHNN, CDR2 SYGVQD (reference sequence). The CDR3 runs 13 residues. The CDR3 loop reads CASSEFGEGPQHF. The DNA of the CDR3 is TGCGCCAGCAGTGAGTTTGGGGAGGGACCCCAGCATTTT.

This clone was detected a few times. DNA for the CDR3: TGTGCCAGCAGCCCGTCGACAGGCGAATTCGGTCAGCCCCAGCATTTT. Amino acid sequence: CASSPSTGEFGQPQHF. V usage is TRBV5-6 and J usage is TRBJ1-5; possible D gene TRBD1, 6 bases. Trimming cost V 4 bases and J 6 bases, with 20 bases left between them. Germline values: CDR1 SGHDT, CDR2 YYEEEE. The length of the CDR3 is 16 residues.

A remark on this clone: Mismatch with germline at one junction end may stem from a read error. The chain couples TRBV7-7 to TRBJ2-5, with D maybe TRBD2 (6 bases). The CDR3 totals 13 residues. Germline-derived CDR1 and CDR2 are SSHAT and FNYEAQ (reference sequence). CDR3 nucleotide sequence: TGTGCTAGCAGCTCAGGGACTCAAGGGACCCAGTACTTC. Its protein is CASSSGTQGTQYF.

This clone was counted between two and nine times. CDR3 nucleotides: TGTGCCAGCTGGGGGGGTTTACACTACGAGCAGTACTTC. It specifies CASWGGLHYEQYF. The V and J genes are TRBV6-6 and TRBJ2-7, with TRBD2 matching 7 bases. Germline lookup yields CDR1 MNHNY and CDR2 SVGAGI (reference sequence). V dropped 8 bases and J dropped 3; count of bases not matched to a gene: 7. This CDR3 region has 13 residues.

This chain uses TRBV27 with TRBJ2-7, with a tentative D call TRBD1 (6 bases). The ends were cut back, 2 bases at V and 0 bases at J, with 8 bases in the middle. CDR1 and CDR2 from the germline V gene are MNHEY and SMNVEV (reference sequence). The CDR3 loop spans 14 amino acids. CDR3 sequence: CASSLQGPSYEQYF. CDR3 nucleotides: TGTGCCAGCAGTTTACAGGGGCCCTCCTACGAGCAGTACTTC.

This clone was found a few times. The chain links TRBV6-5 to TRBJ1-5, with 8 bases identical to TRBD1. V dropped 0 bases and J dropped 2; count of bases not matched to a gene: 3. In germline, CDR1 is MNHEY, CDR2 SVGAGI. This CDR3 is 16 amino acids long. CDR3 residues: CASSYSATGGNQPQHF. CDR3 sequence (DNA): TGTGCCAGCAGTTACTCGGCGACAGGGGGCAATCAGCCCCAGCATTTT.

This clone turned up a few times. The chain is built from TRBV9 and TRBJ2-1; 12 bases match TRBD2. CDR3 length: 17 residues. The ends lost 4 bases at V and 6 bases at J; junction bases unmatched: 11. Looked up from germline, CDR1 is SGDLS and CDR2 is YYNGEE. The CDR3 region is CASSPAPLAGGLNEQFF. For the CDR3, the DNA is TGTGCCAGCAGCCCCGCCCCCCTAGCGGGAGGGCTCAATGAGCAGTTCTTC.

The chain joins TRBV5-1 to TRBJ2-1; TRBD2 matches 11 bases. The ends lost 0 bases at V and 9 bases at J; junction bases unmatched: 8. CDR3 size: 16 residues. Germline V lookup: CDR1 SGHRS, CDR2 YFSETQ. The CDR3 reads CASSLGLAGSLVEQFF. CDR3 coding DNA: TGCGCCAGCAGCTTGGGACTAGCGGGGTCCCTGGTTGAGCAGTTCTTC.

The chain is built from TRBV5-4 and TRBJ2-5, with 10 bases lining up with TRBD2. V was clipped by 5 bases and J by 4 bases; unmatched bases: 2. This CDR3 spans 13 amino acids. CDR1 SGHNT and CDR2 YYREEE come from the germline V gene (reference sequence). The chain's CDR3 is CASRLAGGETQYF. The CDR3 coding sequence is TGTGCCAGCAGGTTAGCGGGAGGAGAGACCCAGTACTTC.

This clone was detected a few times. The V and J genes are TRBV7-9 and TRBJ1-1, with D perhaps TRBD1 (6 bases). This CDR3 is built from 13 residues. Trimming took off 5 bases at V and 8 bases at J, with 15 bases between the two ends. Germline V gene sequence: CDR1 SEHNR, CDR2 FQNEAQ (reference sequence). The chain's CDR3 is CASSLSDRFEAFF. CDR3 DNA: TGTGCCAGCAGCCTTAGTGACAGGTTCGAAGCTTTCTTT.

Only a few counts were recorded for this clone. The J gene is TRBJ2-3, the V gene TRBV27, with 10 bases that match TRBD2. Trimming took 3 bases from V and 6 from J; bases not matched to a gene: 3. Per the germline V gene, CDR1 is MNHEY and CDR2 is SMNVEV (reference sequence). The CDR3 has 14 amino acids. The CDR3 bases are TGTGCCAGCAGTTTTACACTAGCGGGGGATACGCAGTATTTT. Residues: CASSFTLAGDTQYF.

The chain employs TRBV5-1 and TRBJ2-1, with TRBD2 matching over 7 bases. CDR1 SGHRS and CDR2 YFSETQ come from the germline V gene. Trimming removed 2 bases from V and 0 bases from J; junction bases left unmatched: 5. The CDR3 has 16 amino acids. The CDR3 spells CASSLLASSSYNEQFF. The CDR3 nucleotides read TGCGCCAGCAGCTTACTAGCGAGCAGCTCCTACAATGAGCAGTTCTTC.

This sequence joins TRBV6-5 and TRBJ2-1, with TRBD2 identical over 9 bases. The germline CDR1 and CDR2 sequences are MNHEY and SVGAGI. The J segment lost 5 bases and the V segment lost 2 bases, leaving 4 bases of the junction unmatched. CDR3 length equals 15 residues. CDR3 sequence reads: CASSYQTSGNNEQFF. CDR3 bases: TGTGCCAGCAGTTACCAGACTAGCGGTAACAATGAGCAGTTCTTC.

This clone occurred a few times. This rearrangement joins TRBV6-1 to TRBJ2-5; D may be TRBD2 (5 bases). The ends were cut back, 7 bases at V and 4 bases at J, with 19 bases in the middle. From germline, CDR1 is MNHNS and CDR2 SASEGT. The CDR3 loop spans 15 amino acids. As DNA, the CDR3 is TGTGCCAGCAAGAGGGCAGGCGGGCTATTAGAGACCCAGTACTTC. Translating gives CASKRAGGLLETQYF.

This clone was detected only a few times. This chain links TRBV10-3 with TRBJ2-3; D may be TRBD2 (5 bases). V lost 10 bases and J 3 bases, leaving 17 bases between the germline ends. The CDR3 covers 14 residues. Germline CDR1 ENHRY, CDR2 SYGVKD. This CDR3 is CATGSEVGTDTQYF. DNA for the CDR3: TGTGCCACCGGATCGGAGGTGGGGACAGATACGCAGTATTTT.

The rearrangement joins TRBV9 to TRBJ2-3, with 8 bases matching TRBD2. The CDR3 loop spans 19 amino acids. The junction had 12 bases not matched to a gene; V was cut back by 0 bases and J by 0 bases. Looked up from germline, CDR1 is SGDLS and CDR2 is YYNGEE. The CDR3 loop reads CASSVAPPSGGLSTDTQYF. Written as DNA, the CDR3 is TGTGCCAGCAGCGTAGCCCCCCCCAGCGGGGGCCTAAGCACAGATACGCAGTATTTT.

The V call is TRBV5-1, the J call TRBJ2-2, with D unclear. The length of the CDR3 is 14 residues. V lost 0 bases and J 3 bases, leaving 6 bases between the germline ends. Germline values: CDR1 SGHRS, CDR2 YFSETQ. CDR3 sequence: CASSLATDTGELFF. CDR3 bases: TGCGCCAGCAGCTTGGCCACAGACACCGGGGAGCTGTTTTTT.

This clone has more than one count but fewer than ten. This CDR3 reads CASSRTLMNTEAFF. In DNA, the CDR3 is TGTGCCAGCAGTCGGACACTTATGAACACTGAAGCTTTCTTT. This rearrangement joins TRBV6-5 to TRBJ1-1, with a tentative D call TRBD1 (5 bases). The CDR3 length is 14 residues. Germline CDR1 and CDR2: MNHEY and SVGAGI. V was cut by 5 bases and J by 0 bases, with 10 bases left in between.

The chain employs TRBV28 and TRBJ2-7; no definite D call. The germline CDR1 and CDR2 sequences are MDHEN and SYDVKM. V dropped 2 bases and J dropped 0 bases, with 14 bases sitting between them. CDR3 size: 16 residues. The CDR3 DNA reads TGTGCCAGCAGTTTACCCCCCCGTTATCGCTCCTACGAGCAGTACTTC. This codes for CASSLPPRYRSYEQYF.

The chain employs TRBV29-1 and TRBJ1-1; D might be TRBD1 (5 bases). Per the germline V gene, CDR1 is SQVTM and CDR2 is ANQGSEA. V was clipped by 7 bases and J by 1 base, with 13 bases between them. The CDR3 consists of 13 residues. The CDR3: CSANGQQNTEAFF. As DNA, the CDR3 is TGCAGCGCAAACGGACAACAGAACACTGAAGCTTTCTTT.